Here is one T cell receptor (beta chain) with its context. Its antigen is unknown. This sample is drawn from a study of cytomegalovirus exposure and HLA in healthy donors. Overall study results and limits: In a later analysis, TCR beta V- and J-gene trimming showed a link to a missense DCLRE1C variant.

Losses at the gene ends were 2 bases for V and 6 bases for J; bases not matched to a gene: 1. Germline-derived CDR1 and CDR2 are KGHSH and LQKENI. This CDR3 contains 15 residues. Primers for the PCR totalled 60 Vbeta and 13 Jbeta. TCRdb's copy holds only in-frame clones and misses some; the assay was immunoSEQ multiplex PCR. The sample lists approximately 110,000 clones; 79% were seen once. The chain joins TRBV18 to TRBJ2-2; 12 bases map to TRBD2. What was sequenced was PBMCs. The TCR was taken from a woman aged 18-29 years in good health and CMV-seropositive. The CDR3 spells CASSPRTSGAGELFF. In nucleotides, the CDR3 is TGTGCCAGCTCACCAAGGACTAGCGGGGCCGGGGAGCTGTTTTTT.